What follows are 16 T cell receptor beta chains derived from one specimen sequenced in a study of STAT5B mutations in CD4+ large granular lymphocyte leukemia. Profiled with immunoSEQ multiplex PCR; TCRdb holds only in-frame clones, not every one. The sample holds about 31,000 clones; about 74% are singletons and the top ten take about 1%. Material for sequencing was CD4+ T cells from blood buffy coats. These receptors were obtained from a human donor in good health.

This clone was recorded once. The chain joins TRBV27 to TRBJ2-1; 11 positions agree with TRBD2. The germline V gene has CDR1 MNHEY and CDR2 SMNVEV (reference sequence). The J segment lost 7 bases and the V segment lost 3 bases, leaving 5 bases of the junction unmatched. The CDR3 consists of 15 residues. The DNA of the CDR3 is TGTGCCAGCAGTTTGGGGACTAGCGGCAATAATGAGCAGTTCTTC. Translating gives CASSLGTSGNNEQFF.

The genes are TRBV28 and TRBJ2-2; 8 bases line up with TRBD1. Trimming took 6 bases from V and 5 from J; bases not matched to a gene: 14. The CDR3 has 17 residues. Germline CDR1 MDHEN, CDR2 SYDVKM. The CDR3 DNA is TGTGCCAGCAGCCATCTGTCAGGGGGCGCGGGAACCGGGGAGCTGTTTTTT. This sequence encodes CASSHLSGGAGTGELFF.

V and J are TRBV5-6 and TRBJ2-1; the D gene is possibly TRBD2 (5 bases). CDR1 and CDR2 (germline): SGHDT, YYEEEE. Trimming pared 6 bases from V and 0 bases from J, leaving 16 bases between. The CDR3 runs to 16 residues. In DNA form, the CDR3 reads TGTGCCAGCACGAAATGGTTGGGGAGCTCCTACAATGAGCAGTTCTTC. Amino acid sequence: CASTKWLGSSYNEQFF.

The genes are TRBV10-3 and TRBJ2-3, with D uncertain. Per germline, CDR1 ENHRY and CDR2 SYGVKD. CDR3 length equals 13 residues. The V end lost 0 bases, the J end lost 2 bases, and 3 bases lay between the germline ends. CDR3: CAISESTTDTQYF. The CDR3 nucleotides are TGTGCCATCAGTGAGTCGACCACAGATACGCAGTATTTT.

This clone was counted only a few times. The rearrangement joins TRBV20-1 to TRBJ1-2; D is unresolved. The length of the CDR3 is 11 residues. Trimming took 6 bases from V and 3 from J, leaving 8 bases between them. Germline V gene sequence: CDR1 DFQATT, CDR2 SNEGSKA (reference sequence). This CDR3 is CSATGDYGYTF. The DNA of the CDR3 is TGCAGTGCAACCGGCGACTATGGCTACACCTTC.

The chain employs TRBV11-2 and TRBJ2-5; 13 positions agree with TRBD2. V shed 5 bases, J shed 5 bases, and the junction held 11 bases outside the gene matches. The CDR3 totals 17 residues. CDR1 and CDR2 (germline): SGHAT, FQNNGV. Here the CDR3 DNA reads TGTGCCAGCAGCCTGACTAGCGGGAGGCCCCTACGGGAGACCCAGTACTTC. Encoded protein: CASSLTSGRPLRETQYF.

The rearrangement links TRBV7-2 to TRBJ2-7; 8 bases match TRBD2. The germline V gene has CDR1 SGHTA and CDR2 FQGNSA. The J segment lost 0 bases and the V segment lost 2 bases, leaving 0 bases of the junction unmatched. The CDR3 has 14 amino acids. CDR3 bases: TGTGCCAGCAGCTTAAGCGGGAGCTCCTACGAGCAGTACTTC. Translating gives CASSLSGSSYEQYF.

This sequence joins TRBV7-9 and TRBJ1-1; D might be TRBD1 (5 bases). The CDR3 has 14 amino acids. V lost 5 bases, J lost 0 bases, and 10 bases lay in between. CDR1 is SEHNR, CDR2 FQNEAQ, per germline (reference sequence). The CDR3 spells CASSLTGLNTEAFF. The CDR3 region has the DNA TGTGCCAGCAGCCTAACGGGGCTGAACACTGAAGCTTTCTTT.

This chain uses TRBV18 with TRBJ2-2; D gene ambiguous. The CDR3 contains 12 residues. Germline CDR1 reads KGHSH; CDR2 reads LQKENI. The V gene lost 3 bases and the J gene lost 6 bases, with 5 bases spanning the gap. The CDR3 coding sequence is TGTGCCAGCTCACCTTTCCCCGGGGAGCTGTTTTTT. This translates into CASSPFPGELFF.

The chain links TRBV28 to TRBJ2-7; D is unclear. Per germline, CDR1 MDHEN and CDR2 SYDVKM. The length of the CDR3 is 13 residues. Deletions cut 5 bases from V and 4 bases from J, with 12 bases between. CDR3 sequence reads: CASSPTVTYEQYF. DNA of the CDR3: TGTGCCAGCAGTCCAACAGTCACGTACGAGCAGTACTTC.

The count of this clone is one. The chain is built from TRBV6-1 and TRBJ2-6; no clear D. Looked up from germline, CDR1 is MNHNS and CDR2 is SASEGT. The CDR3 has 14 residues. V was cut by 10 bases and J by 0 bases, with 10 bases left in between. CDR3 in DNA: TGTGCCACCGTTCAGAGCTCTGGGGCCAACGTCCTGACTTTC. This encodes CATVQSSGANVLTF.

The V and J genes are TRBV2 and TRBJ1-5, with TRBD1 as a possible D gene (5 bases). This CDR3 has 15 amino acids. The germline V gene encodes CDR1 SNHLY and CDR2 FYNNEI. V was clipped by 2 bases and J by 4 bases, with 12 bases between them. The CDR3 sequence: CASSESQGWNQPQHF. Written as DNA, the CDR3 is TGTGCCAGCAGTGAATCGCAGGGATGGAATCAGCCCCAGCATTTT.

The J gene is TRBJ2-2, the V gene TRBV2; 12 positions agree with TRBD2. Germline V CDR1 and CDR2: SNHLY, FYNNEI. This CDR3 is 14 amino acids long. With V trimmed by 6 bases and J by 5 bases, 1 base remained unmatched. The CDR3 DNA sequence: TGTGCCAGCAGAACTAGCGGGGGGACCGGGGAGCTGTTTTTT. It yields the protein CASRTSGGTGELFF.

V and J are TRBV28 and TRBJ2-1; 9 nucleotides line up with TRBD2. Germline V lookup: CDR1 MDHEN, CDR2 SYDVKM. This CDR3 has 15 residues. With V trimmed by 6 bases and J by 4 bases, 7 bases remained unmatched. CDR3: CASRSIAGVYNEQFF. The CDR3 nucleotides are TGTGCCAGCAGGTCTATAGCGGGGGTTTACAATGAGCAGTTCTTC.

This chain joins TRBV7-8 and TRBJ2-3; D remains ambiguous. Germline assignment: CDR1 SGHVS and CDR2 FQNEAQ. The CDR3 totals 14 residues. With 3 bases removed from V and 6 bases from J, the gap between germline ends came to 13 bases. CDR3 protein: CASSFSAPEDTQYF. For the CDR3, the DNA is TGTGCCAGCAGCTTCTCAGCGCCGGAGGATACGCAGTATTTT. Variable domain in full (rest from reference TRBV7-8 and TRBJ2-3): GAGVSQSPRYKVAKRGQDVALRCDPISGHVSLFWYQQALGQGPEFLTYFQNEAQLDKSGLPSDRFFAERPEGSVSTLKIQRTQQEDSAVYLCASSFSAPEDTQYFGPGTRLTVL.

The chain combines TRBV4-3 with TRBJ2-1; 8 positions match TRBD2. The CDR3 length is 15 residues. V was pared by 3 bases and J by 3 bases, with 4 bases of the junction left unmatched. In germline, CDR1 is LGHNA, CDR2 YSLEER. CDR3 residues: CASSQESGSYNEQFF. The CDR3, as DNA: TGCGCCAGCAGCCAGGAAAGCGGGAGCTACAATGAGCAGTTCTTC.